These T cell receptor beta chains were read from a single sample in a study of type 1 regulatory T cells. TCRdb re-called the reads through MiXCR, storing one row per CDR3 protein. The data contain approximately 100,000 distinct CDR3 sequences, about 28% of them seen just once; the ten biggest clones take up approximately 2.2%. The specimen was CD4+ T cells, either the whole sample or a sorted fraction (not recorded which). All receptors come from a human donor in good health. Both conserved end residues are part of each CDR3. A D gene is named only where the DNA matches it firmly. Size tells how often a clone was seen (once, few, many) or the class of an expanded clone, and some rows leave it out.

NA	few	TRBV6-1	TRBJ2-1	CASSEHNEQFF	TGTGCCAGCAGTGAGCACAATGAGCAGTTCTTC
TRBD1	NA	TRBV19	TRBJ2-2	CASSKSGTGLTGELFF	TGTGCCAGTAGTAAATCCGGGACAGGGTTGACCGGGGAGCTGTTTTTT
NA	NA	TRBV12-3/TRBV12-4	TRBJ1-1	CASSLVTGTPGEAFF	TGTGCCAGCAGTTTAGTTACCGGGACACCAGGTGAAGCTTTCTTT
NA	few	TRBV7-9	TRBJ2-7	CASSLGQGTYEQYF	TGTGCCAGCAGCTTAGGGCAGGGTACATACGAGCAGTACTTC
NA	NA	TRBV6-5	TRBJ2-3	CASSYVLAAADTQYF	TGTGCCAGCAGTTACGTCTTAGCGGCAGCAGATACGCAGTATTTT
NA	NA	TRBV4-3	TRBJ1-2	CASSQELRSSYTF	TGCGCCAGCAGCCAAGAGCTTAGGTCGAGCTACACCTTC
NA	few	TRBV24-1	TRBJ2-5	CATSDQTQYQETQYF	TGTGCCACCAGTGACCAAACACAGTACCAAGAGACCCAGTACTTC
TRBD2	few	TRBV5-1	TRBJ2-1	CASSLESGGYNEQFF	TGCGCCAGCAGCTTGGAAAGCGGGGGCTACAATGAGCAGTTCTTC
NA	few	TRBV7-2	TRBJ2-7	CASSLAWTYEQYF	TGTGCCAGCAGCTTAGCATGGACCTACGAGCAGTACTTC
NA	NA	TRBV7-9	TRBJ2-1	CASSLWWGTADNEQFF	TGTGCCAGCAGCTTATGGTGGGGGACCGCCGACAATGAGCAGTTCTTC
TRBD2	many	TRBV5-6	TRBJ2-1	CASSELAGVFRTLTEQFF	TGTGCCAGCAGCGAACTAGCGGGAGTGTTTAGGACTCTAACTGAGCAGTTCTTC
NA	NA	TRBV6-1	TRBJ2-7	CATRDRHGSSGAYEQYF	TGTGCCACCCGGGACAGGCACGGATCTAGCGGAGCCTACGAGCAGTACTTC
NA	few	TRBV7-2	TRBJ2-7	CASSFSRDSPNEQYF	TGTGCCAGCAGTTTTTCCCGGGACTCCCCAAACGAGCAGTACTTC
TRBD1	NA	TRBV6-2/TRBV6-3	TRBJ2-1	CASSYGTAEKFEQFF	TGTGCCAGCAGTTACGGGACAGCCGAAAAATTTGAGCAGTTCTTC
TRBD2	NA	TRBV6-1	TRBJ2-2	CASWGIPSGGPGELFF	TGTGCCAGCTGGGGGATCCCTAGCGGGGGCCCCGGGGAGCTGTTTTTT
TRBD2	many	TRBV19	TRBJ2-2	CATSSGSYTGELFF	TGTGCCACCTCTAGCGGGAGTTACACCGGGGAGCTGTTTTTT
TRBD2	NA	TRBV27	TRBJ2-3	CASSFRASGSGGWLTDTQYF	TGTGCCAGCAGTTTTCGGGCTAGCGGGAGTGGAGGGTGGCTCACAGATACGCAGTATTTT
TRBD1	NA	TRBV5-1	TRBJ1-2	CASSILPGQPDYGYTF	TGCGCCAGCAGCATACTACCGGGACAGCCAGACTATGGCTACACCTTC
NA	NA	TRBV7-2	TRBJ2-7	CASSLAGHSYEQYF	TGTGCCAGCAGCTTAGCCGGGCACTCCTACGAGCAGTACTTC
NA	NA	TRBV11-2	TRBJ2-2	CASSLALSAGELFF	TGTGCCAGCAGCTTGGCGCTGAGCGCCGGGGAACTGTTTTTT
NA	NA	TRBV1	TRBJ2-5	CTSSQDYLAGGFETQYF	TGCACCAGCAGCCAAGATTACCTAGCGGGAGGGTTTGAGACCCAGTACTTC
NA	few	TRBV24-1	TRBJ2-1	CATEDEDANEQFF	TGTGCCACCGAGGATGAGGACGCCAATGAGCAGTTCTTC
NA	few	TRBV6-2/TRBV6-3	TRBJ1-5	CASRDRQSEQPQHF	TGTGCCAGCAGGGACAGACAGAGCGAACAGCCCCAGCATTTT
TRBD2	few	TRBV4-2	TRBJ2-1	CASSQVTSGRAGSSYNEQFF	TGTGCCAGCAGCCAAGTGACTAGCGGGAGAGCAGGGAGCTCCTACAATGAGCAGTTCTTC
TRBD2	NA	TRBV14	TRBJ2-7	CASSRDYQSYEQYF	TGTGCCAGCAGCCGGGACTACCAGTCCTACGAGCAGTACTTC
NA	NA	TRBV7-2	TRBJ2-2	CASSPPHGRELFF	TGTGCCAGCAGCCCACCCCATGGCAGGGAGCTGTTTTTT
NA	NA	TRBV7-6	TRBJ2-1	CASSLRTGVHEQFF	TGTGCCAGCAGCCTACGGACTGGGGTCCATGAGCAGTTCTTC
TRBD2	few	TRBV5-1	TRBJ2-4	CASSAGLAGGPDIQYF	TGCGCCAGCAGCGCCGGACTAGCGGGAGGGCCTGACATTCAGTACTTC
NA	NA	TRBV24-1	TRBJ2-3	CATSDGTRKTDTQYF	TGTGCCACCAGTGACGGGACTCGAAAGACAGATACGCAGTATTTT
NA	NA	TRBV6-6	TRBJ1-1	CASSYEVEAFF	TGTGCCAGCAGTTACGAAGTAGAAGCTTTCTTT
TRBD2	NA	TRBV6-5	TRBJ2-1	CASTSTGLAGYNEQFF	TGTGCCAGCACCAGTACGGGGCTAGCGGGATACAATGAGCAGTTCTTC
NA	few	TRBV23-1	TRBJ2-7	CASSEQGGSYEQYF	TGCGCCAGCAGTGAGCAGGGGGGATCCTACGAGCAGTACTTC
NA	NA	TRBV5-1	TRBJ1-1	CASSLTTGTSLTEAFF	TGCGCCAGCAGCTTGACCACCGGGACCTCATTAACTGAAGCTTTCTTT
NA	many	TRBV20-1	TRBJ2-2	CSARDSGMNTGELFF	TGCAGTGCTAGAGATTCCGGGATGAACACCGGGGAGCTGTTTTTT
NA	NA	TRBV29-1	TRBJ2-3	CSVGVSRGTDTQYF	TGCAGCGTGGGGGTCTCCAGGGGCACAGATACGCAGTATTTT
TRBD1	NA	TRBV4-1	TRBJ2-2	CASSQPRDRGFHTGELFF	TGCGCCAGCAGCCAGCCCCGGGACAGGGGCTTTCACACCGGGGAGCTGTTTTTT
NA	NA	TRBV28	TRBJ2-1	CASRTMGIRNISSYNEQFF	TGTGCCAGCAGGACTATGGGGATTCGGAATATTAGCTCCTACAATGAGCAGTTCTTC
TRBD1	NA	TRBV6-5	TRBJ2-7	CASSKTGGSYEQYF	TGTGCCAGCAGCAAGACAGGGGGCTCCTACGAGCAGTACTTC
NA	few	TRBV20-1	TRBJ1-5	CSARNARQVPSNQPQHF	TGCAGTGCTAGAAACGCCCGACAGGTGCCGAGCAATCAGCCCCAGCATTTT
NA	NA	TRBV6-2/TRBV6-3	TRBJ2-7	CASRQGTSYEQYF	TGTGCCAGCAGGCAAGGGACAAGCTACGAGCAGTACTTC
NA	NA	TRBV3-1	TRBJ1-4	CASSPQGSNEKLFF	TGTGCCAGCAGTCCGCAGGGGTCTAATGAAAAACTGTTTTTT